The next 32 T cell receptor beta chains were all read from a single sample in a study of T cell responses to AZD1222 COVID-19 vaccine. Produced via immunoSEQ multiplex PCR; TCRdb's table is partial and in-frame only. The table shows nearly 110,000 clones, with approximately 90% occurring only once. The sequencing used peripheral blood, collected 28 days after the second AZD1222 dose. Every receptor here comes from an adult who received the AZD1222 COVID-19 vaccine.

The V gene is TRBV7-2, the J gene TRBJ2-3, with D perhaps assigned TRBD1 or TRBD2 (5 bases each). Per the germline V gene, CDR1 is SGHTA and CDR2 is FQGNSA. This CDR3 has 16 residues. V was pared by 6 bases and J by 3 bases, with 19 bases between. CDR3 DNA sequence: TGTGCCAGCAGTCACACCGGGGCAGGGCTGACAGATACGCAGTATTTT. Translating gives CASSHTGAGLTDTQYF.

The gene calls are TRBV4-1 and TRBJ2-1, with TRBD1 matching 7 bases. In germline, CDR1 is MGHRA, CDR2 YSYEKL. V was pared by 0 bases and J by 4 bases, with 0 bases of the junction left unmatched. This CDR3 contains 14 residues. In DNA form, the CDR3 reads TGCGCCAGCAGCCAAGACAGGGGGTACAATGAGCAGTTCTTC. Translating gives CASSQDRGYNEQFF.

The chain uses TRBV3-1 (or the pseudogene TRBV3-2) and TRBJ2-3; D not certain. V dropped 3 bases and J dropped 6 bases, with 7 bases sitting between them. Germline CDR1 is LGHDT and CDR2 is YNNKEL (reference sequence). This CDR3 spans 12 amino acids. CDR3 sequence: CASSHLGDTQYF. CDR3 in DNA: TGTGCCAGCAGCCACTTGGGGGATACGCAGTATTTT.

This rearrangement joins TRBV4-1 to TRBJ1-6; 7 nucleotides match TRBD1. The CDR3 loop spans 16 amino acids. Germline V gene sequence: CDR1 MGHRA, CDR2 YSYEKL. Trimming took 1 base from V and 6 from J; bases not matched to a gene: 6. The CDR3 sequence is CASSQVRTGVNSPLHF. The CDR3 DNA reads TGCGCCAGCAGCCAAGTGAGGACAGGCGTTAATTCACCCCTCCACTTT.

The chain employs TRBV9 and TRBJ1-1, with 7 positions matching TRBD1. V was clipped by 0 bases and J by 5 bases; unmatched bases: 7. The length of the CDR3 is 15 residues. Germline V gene data show CDR1 as SGDLS and CDR2 as YYNGEE. CDR3 coding DNA: TGTGCCAGCAGCGTAGGTAGGGGGCGGGAAACTGAAGCTTTCTTT. Its translation is CASSVGRGRETEAFF.

The gene calls are TRBV12-3 or TRBV12-4 and TRBJ1-5; 10 nucleotides agree with TRBD1. The CDR3 runs 13 residues. The ends lost 9 bases at V and 6 bases at J; junction bases unmatched: 5. For the CDR3, the DNA is TGTGCCAGTACAGGACAGGGGGTTCAGCCCCAGCATTTT. The encoded protein is CASTGQGVQPQHF.

This chain connects TRBV10-1 to TRBJ2-3; 7 nucleotides line up with TRBD1. Germline V gene data show CDR1 as WNHNN and CDR2 as SYGVQD (reference sequence). The CDR3 sequence is 17 residues long. J was trimmed by 3 bases and V by 2 bases; bases with no gene match: 11. The CDR3: CASSEGYEGARTDTQYF. The CDR3 bases are TGCGCCAGCAGTGAGGGGTACGAGGGGGCCAGGACAGATACGCAGTATTTT.

At least ten counts were recorded for this clone. The chain employs TRBV29-1 and TRBJ2-1; the match to TRBD2 covers 11 bases. Germline-derived CDR1 and CDR2 are SQVTM and ANQGSEA. Germline trimming cut 4 bases from V and 0 bases from J; bases unmatched to any gene: 8. This CDR3 spans 17 amino acids. CDR3: CSVVGSGGESSYNEQFF. Here the CDR3 DNA reads TGCAGCGTTGTGGGTAGCGGGGGGGAGAGCTCCTACAATGAGCAGTTCTTC.

This chain links TRBV18 with TRBJ2-2, with D hard to call. The length of the CDR3 is 15 residues. Germline assignment: CDR1 KGHSH and CDR2 LQKENI. Between the trimmed V and J ends, which lost 0 bases and 3 bases, there was a span of 8 bases. The CDR3 sequence: CASSPPSQYTGELFF. CDR3 nucleotides: TGTGCCAGCTCACCACCGTCCCAGTACACCGGGGAGCTGTTTTTT.

The chain carries TRBV5-4 and TRBJ2-2, with a possible D match to TRBD2 (6 bases). Trimming took off 2 bases at V and 6 bases at J, with 8 bases between the two ends. Germline V lookup: CDR1 SGHNT, CDR2 YYREEE (reference sequence). This CDR3 contains 13 residues. CDR3 coding DNA: TGTGCCAGCAGCTTCGGGGGAGCCGGGGAGCTGTTTTTT. It specifies CASSFGGAGELFF.

This rearrangement joins TRBV3-1 (or the pseudogene TRBV3-2) to TRBJ1-6; 11 bases agree with TRBD1. CDR3 length: 19 amino acids. The V segment lost 4 bases and the J segment 5 bases; nucleotides outside the gene matches: 13. Germline CDR1 LGHDT, CDR2 YNNKEL (reference sequence). This CDR3 reads CASSPSPGQGEHHNSPLHF. The CDR3 coding sequence is TGTGCCAGCAGCCCATCCCCGGGACAGGGGGAACATCATAATTCACCCCTCCACTTT.

The sample holds one count of this clone. The chain uses TRBV28 and TRBJ2-5, with a weak D call TRBD1 (6 bases). Germline V gene data show CDR1 as MDHEN and CDR2 as SYDVKM. V dropped 6 bases and J dropped 4 bases, with 12 bases sitting between them. CDR3 length equals 13 residues. CDR3 sequence reads: CASSAQGGETQYF. In nucleotides, the CDR3 is TGTGCCAGCAGCGCACAGGGCGGAGAGACCCAGTACTTC.

V is TRBV28 and J is TRBJ2-7; D is possibly TRBD1 (6 bases). The germline V gene encodes CDR1 MDHEN and CDR2 SYDVKM. The CDR3 has 13 amino acids. Trimming shortened V by 2 bases and J by 2 bases, and 7 bases separated the two germline ends. The CDR3, as DNA: TGTGCCAGCAGTTTAAAGGGGGCCTACGAGCAGTACTTC. Translation gives CASSLKGAYEQYF.

The chain has TRBV7-9 and TRBJ2-1, with TRBD2 matching over 7 bases. This CDR3 comprises 15 residues. Per germline, CDR1 SEHNR and CDR2 FQNEAQ (reference sequence). The junction had 7 bases not matched to a gene; V was cut back by 5 bases and J by 3 bases. The CDR3, as DNA: TGTGCCAGCAGCCCTCTAGCGGCAATCTACAATGAGCAGTTCTTC. As protein: CASSPLAAIYNEQFF. Using reference TRBV7-9 and TRBJ2-1 for the parts outside the CDR3, the full variable domain is DTGVSQNPRHKITKRGQNVTFRCDPISEHNRLYWYRQTLGQGPEFLTYFQNEAQLEKSRLLSDRFSAERPKGSFSTLEIQRTEQGDSAMYLCASSPLAAIYNEQFFGPGTRLTVL.

The CDR3 DNA reads TGTGCCAGCAGTGCGATACAGGGTGTTGGTGGCTACACCTTC. It specifies CASSAIQGVGGYTF. This chain joins TRBV27 and TRBJ1-2; perhaps TRBD1 as D (6 bases). Per germline, CDR1 MNHEY and CDR2 SMNVEV (reference sequence). V was shortened by 5 bases and J by 7 bases, with 17 bases between the two germline ends. The CDR3 is made up of 14 amino acids.

This rearrangement joins TRBV5-1 to TRBJ2-2; 8 bases align to TRBD1. CDR1 and CDR2 from the germline V gene are SGHRS and YFSETQ. The trim removed 2 bases at V and 0 bases at J, leaving 3 bases unmatched. CDR3 length: 16 residues. The CDR3 loop reads CASSFGQGSNTGELFF. The CDR3 region has the DNA TGCGCCAGCAGCTTCGGACAGGGATCGAACACCGGGGAGCTGTTTTTT.

The rearrangement joins TRBV30 to TRBJ2-7; perhaps TRBD1 as D (6 bases). Germline V gene lookup returns CDR1 GTSNPN and CDR2 SVGIG (reference sequence). With 4 bases removed from V and 6 bases from J, the gap between germline ends came to 19 bases. This CDR3 region has 14 residues. CDR3 region: CAWTRTASLGEQYF. CDR3 nucleotide sequence: TGTGCCTGGACCCGGACAGCCTCCCTTGGCGAGCAGTACTTC.

The chain recombines TRBV20-1 with TRBJ2-1, with D perhaps TRBD2 (5 bases). CDR3 size: 11 residues. CDR1 and CDR2 (germline): DFQATT, SNEGSKA (reference sequence). DNA for the CDR3: TGCTCGGGAAGCGACTACAATGAGCAGTTCTTC. This encodes CSGSDYNEQFF.

This rearrangement joins TRBV30 to TRBJ1-6, with D unresolved. Trimming pared 3 bases from V and 7 bases from J, leaving 16 bases between. CDR1 is GTSNPN and CDR2 is SVGIG in the germline V gene (reference sequence). The CDR3 has 15 amino acids. The CDR3 DNA reads TGTGCCTGGAGCGCCTCGCCGAGAGGCAATTCACCCCTCCACTTT. Its protein is CAWSASPRGNSPLHF. Based on the CDR3 plus reference TRBV30 and TRBJ1-6, the full variable domain is SQTIHQWPATLVQPVGSPLSLECTVEGTSNPNLYWYRQAAGRGLQLLFYSVGIGQISSEVPQNLSASRPQDRQFILSSKKLLLSDSGFYLCAWSASPRGNSPLHFGNGTRLTVT.

This clone was counted only a few times. The rearrangement uses TRBV20-1 and TRBJ2-3; D remains unclear. Germline loops: CDR1 DFQATT, CDR2 SNEGSKA (reference sequence). The CDR3 sequence is 10 residues long. The V end was cut by 3 bases, the J end by 2 bases, with 0 bases between. The CDR3 sequence is CSASTDTQYF. The CDR3, as DNA: TGCAGTGCTAGCACAGATACGCAGTATTTT.

This clone came up a few times. The chain links TRBV21-1 to TRBJ1-2. TRBV21-1 is flagged as a pseudogene. This CDR3 is built from 13 residues. CDR3 in DNA: TGTGCCAGCAGCCTAAGACCCTTCTATGGCTACACCTTC. Translation gives CASSLRPFYGYTF.

This sequence joins TRBV4-1 and TRBJ1-2; the D gene is possibly TRBD1 (5 bases). CDR3 length equals 17 residues. The germline gives CDR1 MGHRA, CDR2 YSYEKL. With 4 bases removed from V and 4 bases from J, the gap between germline ends came to 22 bases. CDR3 sequence reads: CASSLNSLLQDRYGYTF. The CDR3 coding sequence is TGCGCCAGCAGCCTAAATTCACTGTTACAGGACCGCTATGGCTACACCTTC.

This chain connects TRBV11-2 to TRBJ2-2, with TRBD2 matching over 7 bases. The length of the CDR3 is 16 residues. Germline loops: CDR1 SGHAT, CDR2 FQNNGV. Unmatched junction bases numbered 10, after V lost 3 bases and J lost 6 bases. This chain's CDR3 is CASSFGLVGSSGELFF. CDR3 nucleotide sequence: TGTGCCAGCAGCTTCGGACTAGTCGGGAGTTCCGGGGAGCTGTTTTTT.

V and J are TRBV19 and TRBJ1-4; D ambiguous. Trimming shortened V by 6 bases and J by 8 bases, and 13 bases separated the two germline ends. This CDR3 spans 13 amino acids. Germline V lookup: CDR1 LNHDA, CDR2 SQIVND (reference sequence). CDR3 sequence: CASRVGKGEKLFF. In DNA form, the CDR3 reads TGTGCCAGTAGGGTCGGTAAGGGCGAAAAACTGTTTTTT.

The chain uses TRBV3-1 (or the pseudogene TRBV3-2) and TRBJ1-4, with 7 bases matching TRBD1. Germline CDR1 is LGHDT and CDR2 is YNNKEL (reference sequence). The CDR3 is 16 amino acids. The V gene end was trimmed by 0 bases and the J gene end by 5 bases; junction bases not matched to a gene: 6. For the CDR3, the DNA is TGTGCCAGCAGCCAAGATGAAGGGGGCTCAAATGAAAAACTGTTTTTT. Translation gives CASSQDEGGSNEKLFF.

CDR3 DNA sequence: TGTGCCAGCAGCGCGCGGGGATGGGGTGAGCAGTTCTTC. Translating it yields CASSARGWGEQFF. The chain employs TRBV3-1 (or the pseudogene TRBV3-2) and TRBJ2-1, with D maybe TRBD2 (6 bases). The CDR3 covers 13 residues. The germline V gene has CDR1 LGHDT and CDR2 YNNKEL (reference sequence). Trimming took off 5 bases at V and 9 bases at J, with 14 bases between the two ends.

The chain uses TRBV7-9 and TRBJ1-1; D is undetermined. There are 14 residues in the CDR3. Trimming left V 5 bases short and J 11 bases short, with 21 bases between. The V gene's germline CDR1 is SEHNR and CDR2 FQNEAQ (reference sequence). The CDR3 DNA reads TGTGCCAGCAGCCTGACGACGGCTCAACCGGCGGCTTTCTTT. Amino acid sequence: CASSLTTAQPAAFF.

V is TRBV21-1 and J is TRBJ2-7; no DNA check was done on the table's D call, TRBD1. TRBV21-1 is a listed pseudogene. The CDR3 is made up of 12 amino acids. CDR3 in amino acids: CASSKDGVQGVF. CDR3 DNA: TGTGCCAGCAGCAAAGACGGGGTACAGGGTGTATTC.

This clone was observed a single time. The chain links TRBV18 to TRBJ2-7; 14 nucleotides line up with TRBD2. This CDR3 contains 16 residues. The trim removed 6 bases at V and 2 bases at J, leaving 6 bases unmatched. Per germline, CDR1 KGHSH and CDR2 LQKENI. DNA for the CDR3: TGTGCCAGCTCGCGGACTAGCGGGGGGCCGACCTACGAGCAGTACTTC. As protein: CASSRTSGGPTYEQYF.

The chain has TRBV5-4 and TRBJ1-4, with TRBD1 matching 7 bases. The V gene's germline CDR1 is SGHNT and CDR2 YYREEE (reference sequence). The CDR3 extends over 14 amino acids. Trimming removed 7 bases from V and 7 bases from J; junction bases left unmatched: 10. The CDR3 is CASSRQGNFEKLFF. The DNA of the CDR3 is TGTGCCAGCTCCCGACAGGGTAACTTTGAAAAACTGTTTTTT.

This clone was observed a handful of times. The chain recombines TRBV4-1 with TRBJ1-3, with a weak D call TRBD1 (5 bases). Trimming cost V 0 bases and J 0 bases, with 9 bases left between them. This CDR3 comprises 16 residues. Germline assignment: CDR1 MGHRA and CDR2 YSYEKL. CDR3 sequence reads: CASSQERQSSGNTIYF. CDR3 bases: TGCGCCAGCAGCCAAGAAAGACAGAGCTCTGGAAACACCATATATTTT.

The chain joins TRBV11-2 to TRBJ1-5; perhaps TRBD1 as D (5 bases). The germline CDR1 and CDR2 sequences are SGHAT and FQNNGV. Trimming left V 5 bases short and J 4 bases short, with 9 bases between. This CDR3 has 13 residues. For the CDR3, the DNA is TGTGCCAGCAGCCGACAGAGAAATCAGCCCCAGCATTTT. Translating it yields CASSRQRNQPQHF. Full variable domain (rest looked up from reference TRBV11-2 and TRBJ1-5): EAGVAQSPRYKIIEKRQSVAFWCNPISGHATLYWYQQILGQGPKLLIQFQNNGVVDDSQLPKDRFSAERLKGVDSTLKIQPAKLEDSAVYLCASSRQRNQPQHFGDGTRLSIL.